These T cell receptor beta chains were read from a single sample in a study of cytomegalovirus exposure and HLA in healthy donors. Sequencing was performed with immunoSEQ multiplex PCR; in TCRdb, only in-frame clones are kept and a portion is missing. Among fewer than 110,000 clones listed, approximately 81% were seen once. The specimen was PBMCs. These receptors were taken from a young man in good health and CMV-seronegative. CDR3s include the opening cysteine and the closing phenylalanine or tryptophan. The D gene is left open where the match is weak. Some rows mark clone size as missing; the rest say once, few, many or name a class of expanded clone.

CDR3 protein | CDR3 DNA | V gene | clone size | J gene | D gene
CASSFPLDRGEAEDSYNEQFF | TGTGCCAGCAGTTTCCCCCTCGACAGGGGGGAAGCTGAGGACTCCTACAATGAGCAGTTCTTC | TRBV28 | NA | TRBJ2-1 | TRBD1
CASSFEWETQYF | TGTGCCAGCAGCTTTGAGTGGGAGACCCAGTACTTC | TRBV11-2 | NA | TRBJ2-5 | NA
CASSLGARNQPQHF | TGTGCCAGCAGCTTGGGGGCTAGGAATCAGCCCCAGCATTTT | TRBV13 | NA | TRBJ1-5 | NA
CASSFLAGSEQYF | TGTGCCAGCAGCTTCCTAGCGGGAAGCGAGCAGTACTTC | TRBV11-3 | NA | TRBJ2-7 | TRBD2
CASTMEAGGYNEQFF | TGTGCCAGCACCATGGAGGCGGGAGGTTACAATGAGCAGTTCTTC | TRBV28 | few | TRBJ2-1 | TRBD2
CASRPGLVGTGELFF | TGTGCCAGCAGGCCGGGACTAGTGGGCACCGGGGAGCTGTTTTTT | TRBV27 | few | TRBJ2-2 | TRBD2
CASSLAVLRLNEQFF | TGTGCCAGCAGTTTAGCGGTCCTGCGGCTCAATGAGCAGTTCTTC | TRBV27 | NA | TRBJ2-1 | NA
CAISLKQGAEAFF | TGTGCCATCAGTCTTAAACAGGGGGCTGAAGCTTTCTTT | TRBV10-3 | NA | TRBJ1-1 | TRBD1
CASSLVPTGRGDQPQHF | TGCGCCAGCAGCTTGGTACCGACAGGGCGAGGTGATCAGCCCCAGCATTTT | TRBV5-1 | once | TRBJ1-5 | TRBD1
CASSPAAVGEAFF | TGTGCCAGCTCACCAGCGGCGGTCGGTGAAGCTTTCTTT | TRBV18 | once | TRBJ1-1 | NA
CASSSGGADEQYF | TGTGCCAGCAGTTCCGGGGGGGCCGACGAGCAGTACTTC | TRBV25-1 | NA | TRBJ2-7 | TRBD2
CASSERSYEQYF | TGTGCCAGCAGCGAGCGATCTTACGAGCAGTACTTC | TRBV6-1 | NA | TRBJ2-7 | NA
CAISEPGFYEQYF | TGTGCCATCAGTGAGCCGGGATTCTACGAGCAGTACTTC | TRBV10-3 | NA | TRBJ2-7 | NA
CASSYSKRGGTEAFF | TGTGCCAGCAGTTACTCGAAACGGGGGGGGACTGAAGCTTTCTTT | TRBV6-5 | NA | TRBJ1-1 | NA
CAERAGETDTQYF | TGTGCCGAGAGGGCGGGGGAGACAGATACGCAGTATTTT | TRBV7-9 | NA | TRBJ2-3 | TRBD2
CASNPTGQSNYGYTF | TGTGCCAGTAACCCGACGGGACAGTCTAACTATGGCTACACCTTC | TRBV19 | NA | TRBJ1-2 | TRBD1